Listed here are 27 T cell receptor beta chains from one sample, sequenced in a study of OX40 agonist ivuxolimab in advanced cancers. Clones were sequenced by immunoSEQ multiplex PCR, and TCRdb holds only the in-frame ones, with some missing. The data show about 42,000 clones, with 75% to 90% seen just once and over 10% held by the top ten. The source material was CD4+ or CD8+ T cells sorted from blood, sampled in a trial of the OX40 agonist ivuxolimab. Receptor source: an adult with an advanced solid tumor such as melanoma, head and neck, liver or kidney cancer.

The J gene is TRBJ2-5, the V gene TRBV28, with D hard to call. This CDR3 has 14 amino acids. Trimming shortened V by 5 bases and J by 1 base, and 11 bases separated the two germline ends. Germline loops: CDR1 MDHEN, CDR2 SYDVKM. The CDR3 spells CASSRARSQETQYF. The CDR3 DNA sequence: TGTGCCAGCAGTCGGGCTCGCAGCCAAGAGACCCAGTACTTC. The whole variable domain, filled in from reference TRBV28 and TRBJ2-5, reads DVKVTQSSRYLVKRTGEKVFLECVQDMDHENMFWYRQDPGLGLRLIYFSYDVKMKEKGDIPEGYSVSREKKERFSLILESASTNQTSMYLCASSRARSQETQYFGPGTRLLVL.

CDR3 in DNA: TGCGCCAGCAGCCAAATAGCGGAGGGCACAGATACGCAGTATTTT. Encoded protein: CASSQIAEGTDTQYF. The chain joins TRBV4-1 to TRBJ2-3; D may be TRBD2 (6 bases). Germline CDR1 reads MGHRA; CDR2 reads YSYEKL. CDR3 size: 15 residues. The ends were cut back, 2 bases at V and 1 base at J, with 10 bases in the middle.

The rearrangement joins TRBV18 to TRBJ1-1; 11 bases line up with TRBD1. Germline trimming cut 6 bases from V and 5 bases from J; bases unmatched to any gene: 14. CDR3 length: 17 amino acids. CDR1 and CDR2 (germline): KGHSH, LQKENI. CDR3 bases: TGTGCCAGCTCCCACCAGGGACAGGGGGAGGGAAGGACTGAAGCTTTCTTT. Translated, it gives CASSHQGQGEGRTEAFF.

With respect to this clone: One end of the junction does not line up with germline, which may come from a read error. CDR3 in amino acids: CASSLGGGSYNEQFF. CDR3 bases: TGTGCTAGCAGCTTAGGGGGGGGCTCCTACAATGAGCAGTTCTTC. The chain carries TRBV7-7 and TRBJ2-1, with TRBD2 as a possible D gene (7 bases). Per the germline V gene, CDR1 is SSHAT and CDR2 is FNYEAQ (reference sequence). The CDR3 contains 15 residues.

The chain is built from TRBV20-1 and TRBJ2-7; no clear D. V was shortened by 3 bases and J by 3 bases, with 6 bases between the two germline ends. Germline assignment: CDR1 DFQATT and CDR2 SNEGSKA (reference sequence). The CDR3 sequence is 11 residues long. The DNA of the CDR3 is TGCAGTGCTAGGGCCGGCTACGAGCAGTACTTC. This translates into CSARAGYEQYF.

The chain carries TRBV2 and TRBJ1-6; perhaps TRBD1 as D (5 bases). V was cut by 10 bases and J by 4 bases, with 26 bases left in between. The CDR3 length is 18 residues. Germline lookup yields CDR1 SNHLY and CDR2 FYNNEI. The CDR3 here is CATYSSRDQGLYNSPLHF. The CDR3 DNA sequence: TGTGCCACTTACTCGTCCCGGGACCAGGGCCTTTATAATTCACCCCTCCACTTT.

The genes are TRBV5-4 and TRBJ1-1; a possible D gene is TRBD1 (5 bases). Germline assignment: CDR1 SGHNT and CDR2 YYREEE (reference sequence). The CDR3 runs to 14 residues. The ends were cut back, 0 bases at V and 5 bases at J, with 11 bases in the middle. The CDR3 DNA follows: TGTGCCAGCAGCTTGGAGCAGGGAAGGACTGAAGCTTTCTTT. It translates to CASSLEQGRTEAFF.

The chain uses TRBV7-9 and TRBJ1-5, with 8 bases aligning to TRBD1. The CDR3 contains 17 residues. Germline V lookup: CDR1 SEHNR, CDR2 FQNEAQ (reference sequence). Losses at the gene ends were 3 bases for V and 5 bases for J; bases not matched to a gene: 12. CDR3 nucleotide sequence: TGTGCCAGCAGCTTTGAAACCGGGACAGGCTCAGATCAGCCCCAGCATTTT. It translates to CASSFETGTGSDQPQHF. The full variable domain, its missing parts supplied by reference TRBV7-9 and TRBJ1-5, is DTGVSQNPRHKITKRGQNVTFRCDPISEHNRLYWYRQTLGQGPEFLTYFQNEAQLEKSRLLSDRFSAERPKGSFSTLEIQRTEQGDSAMYLCASSFETGTGSDQPQHFGDGTRLSIL.

This clone was recorded once. This chain links TRBV4-3 with TRBJ2-1; 9 nucleotides align to TRBD2. The CDR3 extends over 16 amino acids. Per germline, CDR1 LGHNA and CDR2 YSLEER. J was trimmed by 9 bases and V by 0 bases; bases with no gene match: 9. The CDR3: CASSQEPGLAQGEQFF. The DNA for the CDR3 is TGCGCCAGCAGCCAAGAACCGGGACTAGCCCAGGGTGAGCAGTTCTTC.

This chain links TRBV4-1 with TRBJ1-1; D call uncertain. CDR3 size: 13 residues. CDR1 MGHRA and CDR2 YSYEKL come from the germline V gene. Trimming stripped 3 bases from V and 6 bases from J, with 11 bases between. Here the CDR3 reads CASSHGSYPEAFF. The CDR3, as DNA: TGCGCCAGCAGCCACGGAAGTTATCCTGAAGCTTTCTTT.

The chain uses TRBV7-9 and TRBJ2-6; 10 bases align to TRBD1. The CDR3 covers 17 residues. V trimming: 5 bases; J trimming: 0 bases; junction bases outside the gene matches: 4. The germline gives CDR1 SEHNR, CDR2 FQNEAQ (reference sequence). The CDR3 DNA reads as TGTGCCAGCAGCCCCCGGACAGGGGGCTCTGGGGCCAACGTCCTGACTTTC. It specifies CASSPRTGGSGANVLTF. Looking up the rest from reference TRBV7-9 and TRBJ2-6 gives the full variable domain: DTGVSQNPRHKITKRGQNVTFRCDPISEHNRLYWYRQTLGQGPEFLTYFQNEAQLEKSRLLSDRFSAERPKGSFSTLEIQRTEQGDSAMYLCASSPRTGGSGANVLTFGAGSRLTVL.

The chain recombines TRBV9 with TRBJ2-5; D not certain. Germline V gene sequence: CDR1 SGDLS, CDR2 YYNGEE. The length of the CDR3 is 10 residues. V dropped 7 bases and J dropped 9 bases, with 10 bases sitting between them. This CDR3 reads CASGPESQYF. The DNA of the CDR3 is TGTGCCAGCGGTCCGGAGTCCCAGTACTTC.

The genes are TRBV27 and TRBJ2-1; D might be TRBD1 (6 bases). Germline CDR1 reads MNHEY; CDR2 reads SMNVEV (reference sequence). The V gene lost 8 bases and the J gene lost 6 bases, with 17 bases spanning the gap. The CDR3 runs to 14 residues. The CDR3 nucleotides are TGTGCCAGCGCTGGGGGCAGGGCCAGCAATGAGCAGTTCTTC. This encodes CASAGGRASNEQFF.

This chain connects TRBV7-9 to TRBJ1-2; maybe TRBD1 (6 bases). The germline V gene encodes CDR1 SEHNR and CDR2 FQNEAQ (reference sequence). The CDR3 runs to 14 residues. Trimming left V 5 bases short and J 4 bases short, with 14 bases between. The CDR3 coding sequence is TGTGCCAGCAGCGGAACCTTACAGGGCTATGGCTACACCTTC. It translates to CASSGTLQGYGYTF.

This chain uses TRBV10-3 with TRBJ1-1, with D tentatively TRBD1 (5 bases). The CDR3 totals 12 residues. Trimming pared 9 bases from V and 6 bases from J, leaving 14 bases between. The germline gives CDR1 ENHRY, CDR2 SYGVKD. CDR3: CAMKSGGAEAFF. CDR3 bases: TGTGCCATGAAATCGGGGGGGGCTGAAGCTTTCTTT.

This chain links TRBV6-5 with TRBJ2-7, with 9 bases identical to TRBD1. Trimming removed 10 bases from V and 2 bases from J; junction bases left unmatched: 9. CDR1 and CDR2 from the germline V gene are MNHEY and SVGAGI. The CDR3 spans 14 residues. The chain's CDR3 is CATLTGQGPYEQYF. The CDR3 DNA follows: TGTGCCACCTTGACCGGACAGGGGCCCTACGAGCAGTACTTC.

CDR3 coding DNA: TGTGCCAGCAGACTACCGGACAGGGGGGATGGCTACACCTTC. Translated, it gives CASRLPDRGDGYTF. This rearrangement joins TRBV5-5 to TRBJ1-2; 10 positions agree with TRBD1. V was clipped by 5 bases and J by 6 bases; unmatched bases: 7. The CDR3 loop spans 14 amino acids. Germline CDR1 is SGHKS and CDR2 is YYEKEE (reference sequence).

The V and J genes are TRBV4-1 and TRBJ1-4; a weak D match, TRBD1 (6 bases). The CDR3 runs to 15 residues. Germline V gene lookup returns CDR1 MGHRA and CDR2 YSYEKL. Deletions cut 2 bases from V and 2 bases from J, with 9 bases between. CDR3 bases: TGCGCCAGCAGCCAATTTCAGGGGACTAATGAAAAACTGTTTTTT. As protein: CASSQFQGTNEKLFF.

The chain uses TRBV15 and TRBJ2-5, with 9 bases that match TRBD2. CDR3 length: 18 residues. CDR1 is LNHNV and CDR2 is YYDKDF in the germline V gene (reference sequence). Trimming took 0 bases from V and 3 from J; bases not matched to a gene: 11. Here the CDR3 DNA reads TGTGCCACCAGCAGAGATCGATTCGCTAGCGGGAAGGAAGAGACCCAGTACTTC. As protein: CATSRDRFASGKEETQYF.

The V call is TRBV27, the J call TRBJ1-6; a possible D gene is TRBD1 (6 bases). Looked up from germline, CDR1 is MNHEY and CDR2 is SMNVEV (reference sequence). CDR3 size: 15 residues. V lost 9 bases and J 4 bases, leaving 16 bases between the germline ends. The CDR3: CASSQRGVYNSPLHF. Here the CDR3 DNA reads TGTGCCAGTTCTCAGAGGGGGGTTTATAATTCACCCCTCCACTTT.

The chain employs TRBV29-1 and TRBJ2-1; TRBD2 matches at 10 bases. V was clipped by 7 bases and J by 3 bases; unmatched bases: 3. From germline, CDR1 is SQVTM and CDR2 ANQGSEA. The CDR3 loop spans 13 amino acids. The CDR3 coding sequence is TGCAGCGCCCGGACTAGCGGCTACAATGAGCAGTTCTTC. This translates into CSARTSGYNEQFF.

This chain connects TRBV28 to TRBJ2-2, with 9 bases fitting TRBD1. The CDR3 runs to 17 residues. V was pared by 5 bases and J by 4 bases, with 11 bases of the junction left unmatched. Germline-derived CDR1 and CDR2 are MDHEN and SYDVKM. The CDR3 reads CASSLSRGQGRTGELFF. The CDR3 DNA reads as TGTGCCAGCAGTCTTTCCAGGGGACAGGGTCGCACCGGGGAGCTGTTTTTT.

The V gene is TRBV4-1, the J gene TRBJ2-6, with D uncertain. The CDR3 is 14 amino acids. Germline V CDR1 and CDR2: MGHRA, YSYEKL. Trimming removed 4 bases at V and 0 bases at J, with 4 bases between. The CDR3 sequence is CASSPASGANVLTF. CDR3 in DNA: TGCGCCAGCAGCCCAGCCTCTGGGGCCAACGTCCTGACTTTC.

The CDR3 loop is CASSERSVRPALRANVLTF. The CDR3, as DNA: TGTGCCAGCAGCGAAAGGTCGGTGAGGCCCGCTCTGAGGGCCAACGTCCTGACTTTC. The rearrangement links TRBV21-1 to TRBJ2-6; TRBD2 is the table's D call and was not checked against the DNA. TRBV21-1 constitutes a pseudogene. The CDR3 covers 19 residues.

V gene TRBV7-9 combines with J gene TRBJ2-7; weak D call: TRBD1 (6 bases). Germline V lookup: CDR1 SEHNR, CDR2 FQNEAQ (reference sequence). This CDR3 is built from 13 residues. V was trimmed by 7 bases and J by 6 bases, leaving 16 bases between them. CDR3 sequence reads: CASTIRGPGEQYF. The CDR3 DNA is TGTGCCAGCACCATCAGGGGTCCGGGCGAGCAGTACTTC.

The V call is TRBV2, the J call TRBJ1-5; D is undetermined. V dropped 3 bases and J dropped 7 bases, with 10 bases sitting between them. The germline CDR1 and CDR2 sequences are SNHLY and FYNNEI. This CDR3 spans 13 amino acids. The CDR3 DNA follows: TGTGCCAGCAGTGAGGAGGGAACCCAGCCCCAGCATTTT. Translating gives CASSEEGTQPQHF.

The chain employs TRBV27 and TRBJ1-4; the D is unclear. The CDR3 loop spans 12 amino acids. Germline lookup yields CDR1 MNHEY and CDR2 SMNVEV (reference sequence). Trimming shortened V by 2 bases and J by 7 bases, and 5 bases separated the two germline ends. The DNA of the CDR3 is TGTGCCAGCAGTTTAAAGGGTGAAAAACTGTTTTTT. Protein product: CASSLKGEKLFF.